Reported below is one T cell receptor (beta chain). Its antigen remains unidentified. At one of its ends the junction is not consistent with the germline gene, which may arise from a read error. The cohort consisted of fewer than 700 healthy bone marrow donors. At the time of sampling, all cohort members were nominally healthy, though unrecorded immune exposures were likely present. The donor tested CMV seropositive and was one of the 289 seropositive cohort members. Every donor gave a peripheral blood sample, and the peripheral blood mononuclear cells from that sample were used for TCR beta sequencing. The Qiagen DNeasy Blood Extraction Kit was used to extract genomic DNA from the blood cell samples. The sample belongs to a study of cytomegalovirus exposure and HLA in healthy donors (dated by TCRdb to 2016 to 2017). Some background on the complete study: According to an earlier analysis of several hundred of the donors, some 180 million T cells yielded over 90 million unique TCR beta sequences and more than 250 Gb of sequence data. An early release that covered fewer than 750 HLA-typed donors contained approximately 300 gigabases of sequencing data and some 87 million unique TCR sequences. The genetic ancestry cluster associated with self-reported Caucasian donors included roughly four fifths of the roughly 400 genotyped donors. The study aimed to test whether signatures of past pathogen exposure could be identified by cataloging public T cell receptors. The study used immunosequencing to profile the T cell repertoires of approximately 630 subjects and linked those repertoires to cytomegalovirus serostatus. A separate validation cohort of about 110 different subjects was used in addition to the roughly 670-subject first cohort. To predict cytomegalovirus infection status, the study combined high-throughput TCR immunosequencing, statistical association of individual TCRs with disease status, and machine learning. To study patterns of TCR occurrence, a later analysis re-analyzed previously published TCR beta repertoires from 650 to 750 donors and added high-resolution HLA genotyping. In the later analysis, no new phenotypic data were used to find candidate immune exposures; instead, reliance was placed on TCR beta sequences and their occurrence across donors. An earlier analysis of about 600 of the donors used high-throughput TCR beta sequencing to judge whether each TCR beta V gene segment behaved as functional or pseudogenic. Donor age, sex, ethnicity and CMV serostatus were compiled alongside the repertoire data. In a later genetic analysis, genome-wide SNP genotypes for about 55% of the roughly 700 donors were used, and that subset was treated as a discovery cohort. All discovery cohort repertoires had been generated using a single sequencing platform. Class I and class II HLA loci were covered by the typing at four-digit resolution. Typing coverage varied by locus: roughly 620-640 donors for A, B, C, DRB1 and DQB1; roughly 560 for DQA1; about 590 for DPA1; 450 to 480 for DPB1. Because of strong linkage in the cohort, roughly five DR-DQ haplotypes were treated as single units for association and clustering. On average, 235,054 unique TCR beta nucleotide sequences were sequenced per donor among 398 genotyped donors of the cohort, with approximately 18% of those sequences being non-productive. Results the study describes overall, beyond this receptor: Across donors, most TCR sequences were observed very rarely, whereas some public TCRs were present in many individuals. A total of 150 to 200 TCR beta chains were listed by the study as associated with cytomegalovirus. The presence/absence analyses assumed that sequencing depth was roughly uniform across donors, and that assumption may not be true. In a later analysis, HLA-associated TCR beta chains showed more clonal expansion and lower generation probabilities than non-associated chains that were equally common. Three of the identified cytomegalovirus-associated TCR beta chains were confirmed in vitro to be specific for cytomegalovirus antigens. Because some donors lacked HLA typing at each locus, the association tests relied only on the typed subset. The sequencing pipeline was judged likely to have produced a cluster of highly shared sequence variants as a technical artifact. Broadly in line with IMGT annotations, most TCR beta V segments showed up in productive rearrangements about 87% or about 30% of the time in an earlier analysis of a few hundred of the donors. A further reported finding was that TCR beta sequences accurately predicted the HLA-A and HLA-B alleles for most subjects in the first cohort. In this cohort, only TCR beta chains were sequenced, and detectable features were limited by the absence of alpha or paired-chain data. According to a later analysis, parvovirus B19, influenza, CMV and Epstein-Barr virus appeared linked to several top co-occurrence clusters. In a later genetic analysis, a missense DCLRE1C variant was associated with V-gene and J-gene trimming of TCR beta chains, and the association was replicated in an independent cohort. Assigning TCR associations to individual alleles was difficult when HLA alleles, especially DR and DQ, strongly co-occurred. The only immune exposure information available for the cohort was CMV serostatus. Because counts were too low, around 17 rarely observed V segments, including chromosome 9 orphons, were left out of the earlier analysis of approximately 500 of the donors. In both the original and validation cohorts, the classifier was reported to diagnose cytomegalovirus status with high specificity and sensitivity. In a later analysis, most CMV-associated TCR beta chains were found to appear HLA-restricted, with HLA associations seemingly driven largely by CMV exposure. According to a later genetic analysis, donors in an Asian-associated ancestry cluster had fewer N-insertions in productive TCRs than the roughly 700-donor mean. Specific HLA alleles were associated with some 15,000 TCR beta sequences at a false discovery rate of 0.05 in a later analysis. The authors suggested that the approach could potentially be generalized to other disease states and immunological phenotypes. A later analysis found that TCR association rates varied across HLA loci, with DRB1 alleles showing the most associated TCRs and HLA-C alleles the fewest. Linkage disequilibrium might explain the correlated functional status among segregating V segments, but an unknown experimental factor could not be ruled out. Some IMGT-functional V segments, including TRBV6-2 and TRBV6-3, could not be distinguished by the 87-base-pair reads and were therefore excluded.

The germline V gene specifies SGHTA as CDR1 and FQGNSA as CDR2. Including cysteine and phenylalanine, the CDR3 has 13 amino acids. Only the CDR3 DNA is retained, 39 bases long and in frame from the first base. Library creation used the immunoSEQ multiplex PCR assay. A mixture of 60 forward primers for TCR Vbeta segments and 13 reverse primers for TCR Jbeta segments was used in the multiplex PCR. The CDR3 region of rearranged TCR beta genes was amplified from genomic DNA by a multiplex PCR assay. The Illumina HiSeq System was used to sequence the amplified TCR beta libraries as 87-base-pair reads. Per the source publication's procedure: Across the roughly 670 repertoires, a later analysis counted approximately 83 million unique TCR beta chains, roughly 11 million of which were shared by at least two donors. To remove PCR and sequencing errors, raw reads were error-corrected and collapsed into unique sequences using a nearest-neighbor algorithm that merged closely related sequences. Alignment of CDR3 sequences to IMGT reference sequences was used to assign V, D and J gene segments. For a sequence to be retained, a match of at least six nucleotides to both a V gene segment and a J gene segment was required. A rearrangement counted as productive if the CDR3 had no stop codons and remained in frame with V and J, and every other rearrangement counted as non-productive. CDR3 was defined by IMGT convention, running from the second conserved V-encoded cysteine to the conserved J-encoded phenylalanine. Sequences without an unambiguous match to a single V gene segment were excluded from the earlier analysis of several hundred of the donors. In an earlier analysis of approximately 550 of the donors, V segments were called functional above 56.7% productive rearrangements and were called segregating when the between-donor standard deviation exceeded 5%. A statistical classification framework was built for diagnosing cytomegalovirus status from the catalog of TCR beta chain sequences. V and J gene assignment, in a later analysis, came from comparing TCR nucleotide sequences with IMGT/GENE-DB human TR gene sequences. In a later analysis, CDR3 sequences and most-parsimonious VDJ recombination scenarios were assigned using the TCRdist pipeline. In a later analysis, each TCR beta chain was defined by its CDR3 amino acid sequence together with its V-gene family, and reads lacking a unique V-gene family were excluded. To address suspected cross-contamination and a sequencing artifact, a later analysis removed 592 highly shared, low-generation-probability nucleotide sequences. In a later analysis, a clonal expansion index for each public chain was calculated from normalized within-repertoire ranks of inferred template counts. In a later analysis, generation probabilities were computed with a VDJ recombination model fitted to out-of-frame rearrangements, and the resulting probabilities were checked against IGoR. A later analysis scored TCR-TCR, TCR-HLA and TCR-CMV co-occurrence with hypergeometric tests, applying a repertoire-size bias correction to TCR pairs. False discovery rates were estimated in a later analysis by permuting HLA or CMV assignments 20 times. In a later analysis, co-occurring TCRs were grouped with DBSCAN, and TCRdist sequence similarity was added when clustering was performed within HLA-allele-positive subsets. For co-occurrence clustering, repertoires with fewer than 30,000 or more than 120,000 public chains were excluded, along with five repertoires with anomalous nucleotide sharing. TCRdb provides this immuneACCESS table in a form limited to in-frame rearrangements. Some clones are lacking; in checked studies, under half of them reflect an unresolved V gene, and why the rest are absent is not known. The V and J calls and the clone size are those of that table, but D and trimming were determined from the DNA. This sample lists 100,000 or so clones; around 74% were detected once. About 9.1% of the sample is taken by the ten largest.

The sequence derives from a woman in her thirties or forties in good health and CMV-seropositive. Sequenced sample: PBMCs. The V and J genes are TRBV7-2 and TRBJ1-1; no D segment can be confidently identified. The CDR3 region: CASSLQAFYEASF. The base sequence is TGTGCCAGCAGCTTACAGGCATTCTATGAAGCTTCCTTT.